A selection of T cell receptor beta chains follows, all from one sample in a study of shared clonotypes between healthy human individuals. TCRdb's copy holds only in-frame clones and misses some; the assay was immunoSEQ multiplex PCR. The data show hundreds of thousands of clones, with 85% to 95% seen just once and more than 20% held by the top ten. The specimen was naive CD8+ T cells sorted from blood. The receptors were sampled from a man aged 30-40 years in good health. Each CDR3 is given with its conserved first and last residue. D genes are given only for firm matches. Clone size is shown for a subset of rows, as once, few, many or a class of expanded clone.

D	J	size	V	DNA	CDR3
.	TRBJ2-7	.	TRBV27	TGTGCCAGCAGTTTGAGGGGCCTTCTCTACGAGCAGTACTTC	CASSLRGLLYEQYF
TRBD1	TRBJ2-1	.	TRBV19	TGTGCCAGTAGTATCCGACGGGACAGGGGGCGTGGGAGGGCTTACAATGAGCAGTTCTTC	CASSIRRDRGRGRAYNEQFF
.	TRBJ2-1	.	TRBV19	TGTGCCAGTAGACTAGGGGGTGAGCAGTTCTTC	CASRLGGEQFF
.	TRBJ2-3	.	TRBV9	TGTGCCAGCAGCCTTGTGGGGCTCTCGAATCCCACAGATACGCAGTATTTT	CASSLVGLSNPTDTQYF
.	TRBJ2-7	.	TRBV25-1	TGTGCCAGCAGTCCACGGCTGAGAGAGGACGAGCAGTACTTC	CASSPRLREDEQYF
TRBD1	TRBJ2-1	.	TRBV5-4	TGTGCCAGCAGCTTGGGACAGGGGGCCTACAATGAGCAGTTCTTC	CASSLGQGAYNEQFF
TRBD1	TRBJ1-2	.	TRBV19	TGTGCCAGTAGTCCTCAGACAGGGTACTATGGCTACACCTTC	CASSPQTGYYGYTF
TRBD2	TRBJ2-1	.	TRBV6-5	TGTGCCACCACTAGCGGGACCTACAATGAGCAGTTCTTC	CATTSGTYNEQFF
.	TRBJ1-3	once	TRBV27	TGTGCCAGCAGCCGGGACGGAAGCTCTGGAAACACCATATATTTT	CASSRDGSSGNTIYF
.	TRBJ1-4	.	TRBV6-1	TGTGCCAGCAGTGAACGGGCAGCTGAAAAACTGTTTTTT	CASSERAAEKLFF
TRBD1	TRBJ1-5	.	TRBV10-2	TGCGCCAGCAGTGTTGGGACAGTCAGTTCTAATCAGCCCCAGCATTTT	CASSVGTVSSNQPQHF
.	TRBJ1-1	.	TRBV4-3	TGCGCCAGCAGCCAAGAATTAGAGGAACCTGAATTGAACACTGAAGCTTTCTTT	CASSQELEEPELNTEAFF
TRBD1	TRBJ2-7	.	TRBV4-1	TGCGCCAGCAGCCTCATGACAGGGAGCTACGAGCAGTACTTC	CASSLMTGSYEQYF
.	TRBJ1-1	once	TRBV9	TGTGCCAGCAGCGCAGCGAGTCGGGCAGCGTCGATGAACACTGAAGCTTTCTTT	CASSAASRAASMNTEAFF
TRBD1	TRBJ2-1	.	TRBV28	TGTGCCAGCAGTGTCGACAGGGGTTACAATGAGCAGTTCTTC	CASSVDRGYNEQFF
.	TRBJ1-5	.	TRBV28	TGTGCCAGCACCTTGGGGGACCTATATAGCAATCAGCCCCAGCATTTT	CASTLGDLYSNQPQHF
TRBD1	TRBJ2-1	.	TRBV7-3	TGTGCCAGCAGCTTAAACCCAGGGGGCTTTGAGCAGTTCTTC	CASSLNPGGFEQFF
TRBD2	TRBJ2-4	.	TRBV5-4	TGTGCCAGCAGCCAGATTAGCGGGAGTGAATATAACATTCAGTACTTC	CASSQISGSEYNIQYF
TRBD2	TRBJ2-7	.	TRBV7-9	TGTGCCAGCAGCGGGTGGACTAGCGGACTCTACGAGCAGTACTTC	CASSGWTSGLYEQYF
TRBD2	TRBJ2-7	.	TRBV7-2	TGTGCCAGCAGCATGGGACTAGCGGGGGACGAGCAGTACTTC	CASSMGLAGDEQYF
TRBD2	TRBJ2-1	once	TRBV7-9	TGTGCCAGCAGCTTATTTTCCGGGACTAGATATGAGCAGTTCTTC	CASSLFSGTRYEQFF
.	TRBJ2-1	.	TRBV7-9	TGTGCCAGCAGCTTATTGAGTGTCTCAGGGGAAGAGCAGTTCTTC	CASSLLSVSGEEQFF
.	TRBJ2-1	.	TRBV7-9	TGTGCCAGCAGCGGCTGGGACAAAAGGGCCAGACGGGTCGATGAGCAGTTCTTC	CASSGWDKRARRVDEQFF